Listed here are 27 T cell receptor beta chains from one sample, sequenced in a study of vaccination and CD4 T cells after COVID-19. The Oncomine TCR Beta short-read assay sequenced DNA from cultured CD4+ T cells. Genomic DNA was extracted from cultured CD4+ T cells. A single record per CDR3 protein comes from TCRdb applying MiXCR to the PCR reads. The repertoire holds about 11,000 distinct CDR3 sequences, with more than 25% as singletons. The treatment denotes: approximately nine-day PBMC culture with coronavirus spike peptide pools or control peptides (ViraFEST assay). CD4+ T-cell collection from the unexposed donor predated the COVID-19 pandemic (2011-2018). These receptors' antigens are unknown. Sequencing was done on a sample of CD4+ T cells from blood, cultured in vitro. The receptors come from a human donor in good health.

This clonotype was detected only a few times. The CDR3 is CASSYTNGGPSTDTQYF. CDR3 sequence (DNA): TGTGCCAGCAGTTACACGAACGGGGGCCCTAGCACAGATACGCAGTATTTT. The chain has TRBV6-2 or TRBV6-3 and TRBJ2-3; tentatively, D is TRBD1 or TRBD2 (6 bases each). This CDR3 has 17 residues. Germline CDR1 reads MNHEY; CDR2 reads SVGEGT. V was shortened by 2 bases and J by 0 bases, with 15 bases between the two germline ends.

This clonotype is medium-sized. The chain combines TRBV7-9 with TRBJ2-3; the D gene is possibly TRBD1 (6 bases). Trimming took 2 bases from V and 2 from J, leaving 14 bases between them. Germline V CDR1 and CDR2: SEHNR, FQNEAQ (reference sequence). This CDR3 region has 16 residues. CDR3 sequence: CASSLPWQGNTDTQYF. The DNA of the CDR3 is TGTGCCAGCAGCTTACCTTGGCAGGGGAACACAGATACGCAGTATTTT.

This clonotype was seen a few times. V and J are TRBV29-1 and TRBJ2-5; maybe TRBD1 (6 bases). Per germline, CDR1 SQVTM and CDR2 ANQGSEA. The CDR3 is made up of 14 amino acids. The ends were cut back, 6 bases at V and 4 bases at J, with 18 bases in the middle. CDR3 sequence: CSVDPQGRRETQYF. CDR3 DNA sequence: TGCAGCGTCGATCCCCAGGGGCGGAGAGAGACCCAGTACTTC.

DNA for the CDR3: TGTGCCAGCACCACTTACGGGGGCCTCGGTCGCCTGGACACTGAAGCTTTCTTT. It is translated as CASTTYGGLGRLDTEAFF. The chain employs TRBV7-9 and TRBJ1-1; TRBD1 is a possible D gene (6 bases). The CDR3 extends over 18 amino acids. V was shortened by 7 bases and J by 3 bases, with 27 bases between the two germline ends. CDR1 and CDR2 (germline): SEHNR, FQNEAQ (reference sequence).

The genes are TRBV28 and TRBJ1-5; 7 nucleotides line up with TRBD1. Per germline, CDR1 MDHEN and CDR2 SYDVKM. The CDR3 runs 16 residues. V trimming: 3 bases; J trimming: 0 bases; junction bases outside the gene matches: 5. CDR3 sequence reads: CASSFVGQYSNQPQHF. The DNA of the CDR3 is TGTGCCAGCAGTTTTGTGGGACAGTATAGCAATCAGCCCCAGCATTTT.

As DNA, the CDR3 is TGCAGTGCAGGTGGGGCTAGCGGGAAAGGATCCTACAATGAGCAGTTCTTC. It is translated as CSAGGASGKGSYNEQFF. The chain uses TRBV20-1 and TRBJ2-1; TRBD2 agrees at 9 bases. CDR1 and CDR2 (germline): DFQATT, SNEGSKA (reference sequence). CDR3 length: 17 amino acids. J was trimmed by 1 base and V by 6 bases; bases with no gene match: 13.

The CDR3 region is CAIAKGVSYEQYF. As DNA, the CDR3 is TGTGCCATCGCGAAGGGGGTTTCCTACGAGCAGTACTTC. This chain uses TRBV10-3 with TRBJ2-7, with D possibly TRBD1 on 6 matching bases. The CDR3 covers 13 residues. Trimming removed 8 bases from V and 1 base from J, with 12 bases in between. The germline gives CDR1 ENHRY, CDR2 SYGVKD.

V is TRBV6-2 or TRBV6-3 and J is TRBJ2-1, with TRBD2 matching over 10 bases. The J segment lost 7 bases and the V segment lost 3 bases, leaving 6 bases of the junction unmatched. CDR1 MNHEY and CDR2 SVGEGT come from the germline V gene. CDR3 length: 15 residues. The CDR3 nucleotides are TGTGCCAGCAGTTATCAGCGGGAGGGCCGTAATGAGCAGTTCTTC. Translating it yields CASSYQREGRNEQFF.

The rearrangement joins TRBV20-1 to TRBJ2-7; TRBD1 matches 7 bases. The CDR3 spans 14 residues. Germline V CDR1 and CDR2: DFQATT, SNEGSKA (reference sequence). J gave up 0 bases and V 4 bases, and 6 bases lay outside the gene matches. The CDR3 DNA sequence: TGCAGTGCTAAGAACAGGGGAAGCTCCTACGAGCAGTACTTC. It is translated as CSAKNRGSSYEQYF.

The chain employs TRBV7-2 and TRBJ1-2, with D possibly matching TRBD1 (6 bases). V gave up 1 base and J gave up 8 bases, with 23 bases separating them. The CDR3 covers 17 residues. Germline loops: CDR1 SGHTA, CDR2 FQGNSA. The CDR3 DNA follows: TGTGCCAGCAGCTTAGTGAGCTCGGCAGGAGGGGGGGGCGGCTACACCTTC. As protein: CASSLVSSAGGGGGYTF. The full variable domain, completed using reference TRBV7-2 and TRBJ1-2, is GAGVSQSPSNKVTEKGKDVELRCDPISGHTALYWYRQSLGQGLEFLIYFQGNSAPDKSGLPSDRFSAERTGGSVSTLTIQRTQQEDSAVYLCASSLVSSAGGGGGYTFGSGTRLTVV.

The gene calls are TRBV28 and TRBJ1-3; D remains ambiguous. Germline V CDR1 and CDR2: MDHEN, SYDVKM. Trimming shortened V by 7 bases and J by 3 bases, and 19 bases separated the two germline ends. CDR3 length equals 16 residues. The CDR3 DNA is TGTGCCAGCATCCACCCGGACGGACCTTATGGAAACACCATATATTTT. Translated: CASIHPDGPYGNTIYF.

This clonotype was counted between two and nine times. The V gene is TRBV19, the J gene TRBJ2-7; no definite D call. The germline V gene has CDR1 LNHDA and CDR2 SQIVND (reference sequence). The CDR3 has 13 residues. V was pared by 4 bases and J by 0 bases, with 7 bases between. In DNA, the CDR3 is TGTGCCAGTAGTAGGCTAGTCTCCTACGAGCAGTACTTC. The encoded protein is CASSRLVSYEQYF.

The chain employs TRBV7-9 and TRBJ2-7; 7 positions match TRBD1. The length of the CDR3 is 12 residues. CDR1 and CDR2 (germline): SEHNR, FQNEAQ (reference sequence). V shed 7 bases and J 3 bases; nucleotides not matched to a gene: 3. The CDR3 nucleotides are TGTGCCAGCAACCCAGGGGGCTACGAGCAGTACTTC. Amino acid sequence: CASNPGGYEQYF. Full variable domain (rest looked up from reference TRBV7-9 and TRBJ2-7): DTGVSQNPRHKITKRGQNVTFRCDPISEHNRLYWYRQTLGQGPEFLTYFQNEAQLEKSRLLSDRFSAERPKGSFSTLEIQRTEQGDSAMYLCASNPGGYEQYFGPGTRLTVT.

This clonotype has just a few counts. The chain combines TRBV10-3 with TRBJ1-1; D perhaps matches TRBD1 (5 bases). V was trimmed by 9 bases and J by 1 base, leaving 15 bases between them. CDR1 ENHRY and CDR2 SYGVKD come from the germline V gene. This CDR3 region has 14 residues. As DNA, the CDR3 is TGTGCCATTGGAACCGGGGGGGGGAACACTGAAGCTTTCTTT. Protein: CAIGTGGGNTEAFF.

The chain carries TRBV6-2 or TRBV6-3 and TRBJ1-2, with D unresolved. The V and J ends lost 6 bases and 4 bases respectively, with 12 bases between them. There are 13 residues in the CDR3. Germline assignment: CDR1 MNHEY and CDR2 SVGEGT. In DNA form, the CDR3 reads TGTGCCAGCAGCCCCTACCAGCGCTATGGCTACACCTTC. It translates to CASSPYQRYGYTF.

This clonotype is deemed medium-sized (0.01 to 0.1%). The V gene is TRBV6-5, the J gene TRBJ1-5; TRBD1 matches 8 bases. The CDR3 covers 13 residues. The trim removed 3 bases at V and 14 bases at J, leaving 9 bases unmatched. Germline V gene lookup returns CDR1 MNHEY and CDR2 SVGAGI. The CDR3, as DNA: TGTGCCAGCAGTTATCGCCAAGGACAGGGCAAGCATTTT. This codes for CASSYRQGQGKHF.

This clonotype appeared a few times. The V call is TRBV20-1, the J call TRBJ1-3, with no clear D. The length of the CDR3 is 12 residues. Trimming cost V 5 bases and J 0 bases, with 5 bases left between them. Germline loops: CDR1 DFQATT, CDR2 SNEGSKA (reference sequence). As DNA, the CDR3 is TGCAGTGCTGGCCCCTCTGGAAACACCATATATTTT. Its translation: CSAGPSGNTIYF.

The chain recombines TRBV30 with TRBJ1-2, with 8 bases lining up with TRBD1. The germline CDR1 and CDR2 sequences are GTSNPN and SVGIG (reference sequence). Trimming took 1 base from V and 4 from J; bases not matched to a gene: 5. The CDR3 consists of 14 residues. In DNA form, the CDR3 reads TGTGCCTGGAGTGGAGCAGGGGGCTTCTATGGCTACACCTTC. This codes for CAWSGAGGFYGYTF.

J is TRBJ2-1 and V is TRBV20-1; 7 positions match TRBD2. Germline trimming cut 3 bases from V and 4 bases from J; bases unmatched to any gene: 6. CDR1 DFQATT and CDR2 SNEGSKA come from the germline V gene (reference sequence). The CDR3 is made up of 14 amino acids. The DNA of the CDR3 is TGCAGTGCTAGCTCAGGGACTAATTACAATGAGCAGTTCTTC. It is translated as CSASSGTNYNEQFF.

J is TRBJ2-7 and V is TRBV19; 7 positions agree with TRBD1. The germline V gene encodes CDR1 LNHDA and CDR2 SQIVND (reference sequence). Trimming took 5 bases from V and 2 from J; bases not matched to a gene: 0. CDR3 length: 12 amino acids. CDR3 coding DNA: TGTGCCAGTAGTCAGGGGGCCTACGAGCAGTACTTC. It codes for CASSQGAYEQYF.

The genes are TRBV19 and TRBJ2-2, with 12 bases aligning to TRBD2. The germline V gene has CDR1 LNHDA and CDR2 SQIVND (reference sequence). This CDR3 spans 19 amino acids. J lost 3 bases, V lost 10 bases, and 18 bases had no gene match. For the CDR3, the DNA is TGTGCCACCGTTCACCAGGCTAGCGGGAGGGCAGTCGACACCGGGGAGCTGTTTTTT. The encoded protein is CATVHQASGRAVDTGELFF.

Turning to this clonotype: The germline gene is not matched at one end of the junction; a read error may be the cause. The chain couples TRBV28 to TRBJ2-2; 7 bases match TRBD1. The CDR3 has 14 amino acids. The V gene's germline CDR1 is MDHEN and CDR2 SYDVKM. In DNA form, the CDR3 reads TGTGCCAGCAGGAGGGACAGCAACACCGGGGAGCTGTCTTTT. Amino acid sequence: CASRRDSNTGELSF. Using reference TRBV28 and TRBJ2-2 for the parts outside the CDR3, the full variable domain is DVKVTQSSRYLVKRTGEKVFLECVQDMDHENMFWYRQDPGLGLRLIYFSYDVKMKEKGDIPEGYSVSREKKERFSLILESASTNQTSMYLCASRRDSNTGELSFGEGSRLTVL.

This clonotype was picked up a small number of times. The chain employs TRBV28 and TRBJ1-2; TRBD1 might be the D (6 bases). The CDR3 consists of 11 residues. V was clipped by 2 bases and J by 10 bases, with 8 bases between them. Germline V gene data show CDR1 as MDHEN and CDR2 as SYDVKM. This chain's CDR3 is CASSLTGTYTF. CDR3 nucleotide sequence: TGTGCCAGCAGTTTAACAGGGACCTACACCTTC.

This clonotype showed up just a few times. V gene TRBV15 combines with J gene TRBJ1-5, with D possibly TRBD1 on 6 matching bases. Trimming removed 1 base from V and 1 base from J, with 8 bases in between. CDR1 and CDR2 (germline): LNHNV, YYDKDF (reference sequence). The CDR3 contains 15 residues. This CDR3 reads CATSRGQGSNQPQHF. In DNA, the CDR3 is TGTGCCACCAGCAGAGGGCAGGGGAGCAATCAGCCCCAGCATTTT. The whole variable domain, filled in from reference TRBV15 and TRBJ1-5, reads DAMVIQNPRYQVTQFGKPVTLSCSQTLNHNVMYWYQQKSSQAPKLLFHYYDKDFNNEADTPDNFQSRRPNTSFCFLDIRSPGLGDTAMYLCATSRGQGSNQPQHFGDGTRLSIL.

The chain carries TRBV12-3 or TRBV12-4 and TRBJ2-5, with 8 bases fitting TRBD1. This CDR3 region has 16 residues. V was clipped by 3 bases and J by 3 bases; unmatched bases: 9. The CDR3 here is CASSLSDRGWEETQYF. Written as DNA, the CDR3 is TGTGCCAGCAGTTTGAGCGACAGGGGTTGGGAAGAGACCCAGTACTTC.

Note on this clonotype: Compared with germline, one end of the junction differs, possibly owing to a read error. The V and J genes are TRBV11-3 and TRBJ1-5, with a weak D call TRBD1 (6 bases). This CDR3 region has 17 residues. CDR1 is SGHNT, CDR2 YENEEA, per germline. The CDR3 region has the DNA TGTGCCAGCAGCTTAATGACAGGACTTTATAGCAATCAGCCCCAGCGTTTT. It yields the protein CASSLMTGLYSNQPQRF. The full variable domain, with the rest looked up from reference TRBV11-3 and TRBJ1-5, is EAGVVQSPRYKIIEKKQPVAFWCNPISGHNTLYWYLQNLGQGPELLIRYENEEAVDDSQLPKDRFSAERLKGVDSTLKIQPAELGDSAVYLCASSLMTGLYSNQPQRFGDGTRLSIL.

V usage is TRBV7-9 and J usage is TRBJ2-2; TRBD1 matches 8 bases. The CDR3 has 16 residues. Germline V gene lookup returns CDR1 SEHNR and CDR2 FQNEAQ (reference sequence). Trimming at V came to 5 bases and at J to 6 bases, leaving 11 bases not matched to a gene. CDR3 bases: TGTGCCAGCAGCCCACCGGACAGGGACTTCCCCGGGGAGCTGTTTTTT. This codes for CASSPPDRDFPGELFF.